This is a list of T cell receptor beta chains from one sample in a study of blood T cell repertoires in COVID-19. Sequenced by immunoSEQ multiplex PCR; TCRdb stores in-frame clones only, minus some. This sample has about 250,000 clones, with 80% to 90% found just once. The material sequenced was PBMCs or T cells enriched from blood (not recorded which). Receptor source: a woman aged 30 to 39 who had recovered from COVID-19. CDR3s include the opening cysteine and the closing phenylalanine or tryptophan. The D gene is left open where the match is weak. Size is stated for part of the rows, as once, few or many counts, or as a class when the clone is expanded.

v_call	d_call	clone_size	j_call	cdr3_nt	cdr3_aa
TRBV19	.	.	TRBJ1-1	TGTGCCAGTAGTTGGCGGATGAACACTGAAGCTTTCTTT	CASSWRMNTEAFF
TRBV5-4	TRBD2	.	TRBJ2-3	TGTGCCAGCACCCTTGGGGCTAGCGGAAACACAGATACGCAGTATTTT	CASTLGASGNTDTQYF
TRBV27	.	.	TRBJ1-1	TGTGCCAGCAGTTTAATCACGGGGTTTCGGACTGAAGCTTTCTTT	CASSLITGFRTEAFF
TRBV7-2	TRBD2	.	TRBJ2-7	TGTGCCAGCAGCTTAGGACTAGCGGGCGGGTCCTACGAGCAGTACTTC	CASSLGLAGGSYEQYF
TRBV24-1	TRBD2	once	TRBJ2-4	TGTGCCACCAGTGACTCCGGGACTAGCGGGGTGGGAAACATTCAGTACTTC	CATSDSGTSGVGNIQYF
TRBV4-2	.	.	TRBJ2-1	TGTGCCAGCAGCCAAGAAGCAGGGGTACCCTACAATGAGCAGTTCTTC	CASSQEAGVPYNEQFF
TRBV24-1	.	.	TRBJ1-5	TGTGCCACCAGCGCGACATCCGCGGGGGCCCAGCATTTT	CATSATSAGAQHF
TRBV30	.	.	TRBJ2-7	TGTGCCTGGAGTGTATCGGGTGAGCAGTACTTC	CAWSVSGEQYF
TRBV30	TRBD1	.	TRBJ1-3	TGTGCCTGGAGACCGCTGGACAGGTCGGACACCATATATTTT	CAWRPLDRSDTIYF
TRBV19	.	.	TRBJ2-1	TGTGCCAGTATCCCTAGCGACTCCTACAATGAGCAGTTCTTC	CASIPSDSYNEQFF
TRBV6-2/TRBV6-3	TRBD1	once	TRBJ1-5	TGTGCCAGCAGTTACTCGAAAGGGGGCGGCAATCAGCCCCAGCATTTT	CASSYSKGGGNQPQHF
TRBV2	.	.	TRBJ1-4	TGTGCCAGCTCCGGCGGCAGGGGTGGTAATGAAAAACTGTTTTTT	CASSGGRGGNEKLFF
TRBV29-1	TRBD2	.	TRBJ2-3	TGCAGCGCTAGTCCAGCGGGGGGGGTCACAGATACGCAGTATTTT	CSASPAGGVTDTQYF
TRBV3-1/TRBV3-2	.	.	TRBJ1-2	TGTGCCAGCAGCCAAGACAGGGTGGGCTACACCTTC	CASSQDRVGYTF
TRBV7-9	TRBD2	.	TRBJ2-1	TGTGCCAGCAGCCCTCTAGCGGGAAGGGGAGTGTACGAGCAGTTCTTC	CASSPLAGRGVYEQFF
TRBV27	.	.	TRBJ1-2	TGTGCCACCAGCAGTTGGGGGGGCGGGAGCTATGGCTACACCTTC	CATSSWGGGSYGYTF
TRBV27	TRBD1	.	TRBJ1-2	TGTGCCAGCAGTTCGACAGGGGGGTATGGCTACACCTTC	CASSSTGGYGYTF
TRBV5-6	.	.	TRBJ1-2	TGTGCCAGCAGCGCCCCACAGGGCGGAAGGGGATATGGCTACACCTTC	CASSAPQGGRGYGYTF
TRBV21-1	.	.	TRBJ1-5	TGTGCCAGCAGCAAAGAGGCAGGGGGCTCTCAGCCCCAGCATTTT	CASSKEAGGSQPQHF
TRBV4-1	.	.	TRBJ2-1	TGCGCCAGCAGCCATCCGGGAATCGATGAGCAGTTCTTC	CASSHPGIDEQFF
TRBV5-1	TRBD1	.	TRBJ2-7	TGCGCCAGCACCACGGGACAGGGCAACGAGCAGTACTTC	CASTTGQGNEQYF
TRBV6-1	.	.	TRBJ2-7	TGTGCCAGCAGTGAAGAGGGGGGGGCGGCCTACGAGCAGTACTTC	CASSEEGGAAYEQYF
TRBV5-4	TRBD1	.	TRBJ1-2	TGTGCCAGCAGCTTGAACAGGGGGGATTTCTATGGCTACACCTTC	CASSLNRGDFYGYTF
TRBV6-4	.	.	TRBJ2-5	TGTGCCAGCCATTTGACTAGGGAGACCCAGTACTTC	CASHLTRETQYF
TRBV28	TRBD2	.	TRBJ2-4	TGTGCCAGCAGTCGTACCGGGACTAGCGGGGGGTCGGCCAAAAACATTCAGTACTTC	CASSRTGTSGGSAKNIQYF
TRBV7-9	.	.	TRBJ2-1	TGTGCCAGCAGTCTAGCCGATGAGCAGTTCTTC	CASSLADEQFF
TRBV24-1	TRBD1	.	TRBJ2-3	TGTGCCACCAGTGATGGACAGGGGGGTACGCAGTATTTT	CATSDGQGGTQYF
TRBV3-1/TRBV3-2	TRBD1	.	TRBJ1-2	TGTGCCAGCAGCCAGGGGGGACAGGCCTACTATGGCTACACCTTC	CASSQGGQAYYGYTF
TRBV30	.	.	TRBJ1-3	TGTGCCTGGAGTCTTCCCGTCTCTGGAAACACCATATATTTT	CAWSLPVSGNTIYF
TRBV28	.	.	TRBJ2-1	TGTGCCAGCAGTTGGGACACTAAAGGGAATGAGCAGTTCTTC	CASSWDTKGNEQFF
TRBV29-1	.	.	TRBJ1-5	TGCAGCGTTACAGTTCAAAATCAGCCCCAGCATTTT	CSVTVQNQPQHF
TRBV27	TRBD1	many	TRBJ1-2	TGTGCCAGCAGTTTATCATCTCGTGGGGGACAGAACTCCCGGATGGGCTACACCTTC	CASSLSSRGGQNSRMGYTF
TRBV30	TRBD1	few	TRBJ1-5	TGTGCCTGGGACCCCAAGGACAGGTATAGCAATCAGCCCCAGCATTTT	CAWDPKDRYSNQPQHF
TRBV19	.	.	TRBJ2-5	TGTGCCAGTAGTACGACTCGGTCGGAGACCCAGTACTTC	CASSTTRSETQYF
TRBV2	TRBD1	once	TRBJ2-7	TGTGCCAGCACCGGACAGGGGTTATACGAGCAGTACTTC	CASTGQGLYEQYF
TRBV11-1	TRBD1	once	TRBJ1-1	TGTGCCAGCAGCGTGACAGGGTTGACTGAAGCTTTCTTT	CASSVTGLTEAFF
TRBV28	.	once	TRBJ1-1	TGTGCCAGCAGTTCCTCTCTGAGGACAGCGATGAACACTGAAGCTTTCTTT	CASSSSLRTAMNTEAFF
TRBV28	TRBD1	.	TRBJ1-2	TGTGCCAGTCAATCAGACAGGGGCTATGGCTACACCTTC	CASQSDRGYGYTF
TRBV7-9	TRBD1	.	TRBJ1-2	TGTGCCAGCAGCTCAACTCTCGGACAGGGGGGCTTCTATGGCTACACCTTC	CASSSTLGQGGFYGYTF
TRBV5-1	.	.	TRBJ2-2	TGCGCCAGCAGCTTGGCAAAGTTCGGGGGGCAAAGCGGGGAGCTGTTTTTT	CASSLAKFGGQSGELFF
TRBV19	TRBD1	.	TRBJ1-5	TGTGCCAGTAGTATAGGGCAGGGGGCCATTTATAGCAATCAGCCCCAGCATTTT	CASSIGQGAIYSNQPQHF
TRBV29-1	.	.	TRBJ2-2	TGCAGCGTTGGGAAGAATCAAAGGGGGACCGGGGAGCTGTTTTTT	CSVGKNQRGTGELFF
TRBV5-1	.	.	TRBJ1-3	TGCGCCAGCAGCTTGTCGGGCTCTGGAAACACCATATATTTT	CASSLSGSGNTIYF
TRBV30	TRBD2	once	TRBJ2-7	TGTGCCGGGGATTCTAGCGGGAGGCTGGGCGAGCAGTACTTC	CAGDSSGRLGEQYF
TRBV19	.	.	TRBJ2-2	TGTGCCAGTAGCACCCTGCCAAGGGGCGTAGGTTACACCGGGGAGCTGTTTTTT	CASSTLPRGVGYTGELFF
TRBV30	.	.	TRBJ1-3	TGTGCCTGGTCGAGGCAGCGTCCGTCTGGAAACACCATATATTTT	CAWSRQRPSGNTIYF
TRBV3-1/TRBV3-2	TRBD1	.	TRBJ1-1	TGTGCCAGCAGCCGAGAGACAGGGATGAACACTGAAGCTTTCTTT	CASSRETGMNTEAFF
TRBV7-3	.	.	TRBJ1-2	TGTGCCAGCAGCTCGGACAGCTATGGCTACACCTTC	CASSSDSYGYTF
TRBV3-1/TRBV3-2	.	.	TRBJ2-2	TGTGCCAGCAGCCAAGATGAACAGAGCACCGGGGAGCTGTTTTTT	CASSQDEQSTGELFF
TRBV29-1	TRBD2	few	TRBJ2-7	TGCAGCGTCGGGACTAGCTACGAGCAGTACTTC	CSVGTSYEQYF
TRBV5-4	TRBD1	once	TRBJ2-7	TGTGCCAGCAGCCCCGGGACAGGGGCGCACGAGCAGTACTTC	CASSPGTGAHEQYF
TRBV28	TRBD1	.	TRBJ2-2	TGTGCCAGCAGTCCCGGACAGGGGGGGTACACCGGGGAGCTGTTTTTT	CASSPGQGGYTGELFF
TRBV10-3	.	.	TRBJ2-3	TGTGCCATCAGTGAAGGGGATGCGGCCAATACGCAGTATTTT	CAISEGDAANTQYF
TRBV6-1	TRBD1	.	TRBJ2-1	TGTGCCAGCAGTGAAGAAGAGGCAGGGGGCTACAATGAGCAGTTCTTC	CASSEEEAGGYNEQFF
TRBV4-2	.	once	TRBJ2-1	TGTGCCAGCAGCCACACGACAGGAGTCAATGAGCAGTTCTTC	CASSHTTGVNEQFF
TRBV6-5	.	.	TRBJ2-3	TGTGCCAGCAGTTACAGGGGGTGGTACACAGATACGCAGTATTTT	CASSYRGWYTDTQYF
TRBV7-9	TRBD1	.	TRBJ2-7	TGTGCCAGCAGCTCTCCGGGACAGCAATCCTACGAGCAGTACTTC	CASSSPGQQSYEQYF
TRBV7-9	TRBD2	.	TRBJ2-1	TGTGCCAGCAGTACACTTCATGCACTAGCGGGAGCGAATGAGCAGTTCTTC	CASSTLHALAGANEQFF
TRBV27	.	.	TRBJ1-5	TGTGCCAGCAGGCCCGGGGGGTCGACCAGTCAGTATCAGCCCCAGCATTTT	CASRPGGSTSQYQPQHF
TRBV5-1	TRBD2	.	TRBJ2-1	TGCGCCAGCAGCTGGGGACTAGCGGGGTCCTACAATGAGCAGTTCTTC	CASSWGLAGSYNEQFF